This TCR beta chain derives from a study of blood T cell repertoires in COVID-19. Study-level background: Some COVID-19 samples were acute and others convalescent; all came from the United States, Italy and Spain.

TCRdb keeps only in-frame clones here, not all; method: immunoSEQ multiplex PCR. This table has approximately 360,000 clones, 88% appearing once. The age range of participants was about 18 to 90 years, with residence in more than 20 US areas. V dropped 6 bases and J dropped 1; count of bases not matched to a gene: 8. Per germline, CDR1 LNHDA and CDR2 SQIVND (reference sequence). The CDR3 extends over 16 amino acids. What was sequenced was PBMCs or T cells enriched from blood (not recorded which). The clonotype was recovered from a woman between 25 and 40 years old with acute COVID-19. This chain uses TRBV19 with TRBJ2-3; TRBD2 agrees at 9 bases. CDR3 residues: CASSPRASGGTDTQYF. Written as DNA, the CDR3 is TGTGCCAGTAGCCCCCGGGCTAGCGGGGGCACAGATACGCAGTATTTT.